This TCR beta chain was sequenced for a study of cytomegalovirus exposure and HLA in healthy donors (dated by TCRdb to the late 2010s). Some background on the complete study: In an earlier analysis of 450 to 750 of the donors, approximately 300 Gb of sequence data and approximately 100 million unique TCR beta sequences from 180 million or so T cells were reported. An early release covering 550 to 700 HLA-typed donors comprised approximately 290 gigabases of sequencing data and tens of millions of unique TCR sequences. The genetic ancestry cluster associated with self-reported Caucasian donors included around four fifths of the roughly 400 genotyped donors. The aim of the study was to test whether cataloging public T cell receptors could identify signatures of past pathogen exposure. The study profiled the T cell repertoires of approximately 700 subjects by immunosequencing and related them to cytomegalovirus serostatus. A separate validation cohort of about 110 different subjects was used in addition to the approximately 670-subject first cohort. To predict cytomegalovirus infection status, the study combined high-throughput TCR immunosequencing, statistical association of individual TCRs with disease status, and machine learning. A later analysis re-analyzed previously published TCR beta repertoires from 550 to 700 donors and added high-resolution HLA genotyping to study TCR occurrence patterns. Rather than drawing on any new phenotypic data, the later analysis identified candidate immune exposures from TCR beta sequences and the way those sequences occurred across donors. An earlier analysis of around 580 of the donors used high-throughput TCR beta sequencing to judge whether each TCR beta V gene segment behaved as functional or pseudogenic. Alongside the repertoire data, information on donor age, sex, ethnicity and CMV serostatus was compiled. Genome-wide SNP genotypes for about three fifths of the roughly 700 donors were used in a later genetic analysis, which treated that subset as a discovery cohort. All discovery cohort repertoires had been generated using a single sequencing platform. HLA typing included class I and class II loci at four-digit resolution. Typing coverage varied by locus: about 620-630 donors for A, B, C, DRB1 and DQB1; under 550 for DQA1; over 600 for DPA1; approximately 450 for DPB1. Roughly 5 DR-DQ haplotypes were handled as single units for association and clustering because linkage in the cohort was strong. Across under 500 genotyped donors of the cohort, an average of approximately 240,000 unique TCR beta nucleotide sequences per donor were sequenced, and around 20% of those sequences were non-productive. The investigation overall reported the following: A further reported finding was that TCR beta sequences accurately predicted the HLA-A and HLA-B alleles for most subjects in the first cohort. A cluster of highly shared sequence variants was judged likely to be a technical artifact of the sequencing pipeline. Immune exposure information for the cohort was limited to CMV serostatus. Correlated functional status among segregating V segments might reflect linkage disequilibrium, but an unknown experimental factor could not be ruled out. In both the original and validation cohorts, the classifier was reported to diagnose cytomegalovirus status with high specificity and sensitivity. According to a later genetic analysis, donors in an Asian-associated ancestry cluster had fewer N-insertions in productive TCRs than the approximately 650-donor mean. According to a later analysis, TCR association rates differed among HLA loci, with DRB1 alleles showing the most associated TCRs and HLA-C alleles showing the fewest. Over 15 rarely observed V segments, including chromosome 9 orphons, were excluded from the earlier analysis of almost 600 of the donors because counts were too low. Because HLA typing was missing for some donors at each locus, association tests included only the typed subset. While some public TCRs were present in many individuals, most TCR sequences turned up only very rarely across donors. A total of 150 or so TCR beta chains were listed by the study as associated with cytomegalovirus. Specific HLA alleles were associated with 15,000 to 20,000 TCR beta sequences at a false discovery rate of 0.05 in a later analysis. In an earlier analysis of around 600 of the donors, most TCR beta V segments were observed in productive rearrangements about 87% or about 30% of the time, broadly matching IMGT annotations. Compared with equally common non-associated chains, HLA-associated TCR beta chains in a later analysis were more clonally expanded and had lower generation probabilities. The authors suggested that the approach could potentially be generalized to other disease states and immunological phenotypes. An association between a missense DCLRE1C variant and V-gene and J-gene trimming of TCR beta chains was found in a later genetic analysis and replicated in an independent cohort. In a later analysis, most CMV-associated TCR beta chains were found to appear HLA-restricted, with HLA associations seemingly driven largely by CMV exposure. In this cohort, only TCR beta chains were sequenced, and detectable features were limited by the absence of alpha or paired-chain data. Several of the top co-occurrence clusters appeared to be linked to parvovirus B19, influenza, CMV and Epstein-Barr virus, according to a later analysis. When HLA alleles, especially DR and DQ, strongly co-occurred, TCR associations were difficult to assign to individual alleles. Roughly uniform sequencing depth across donors was assumed in presence/absence analyses, although this assumption may not hold. A few of the identified cytomegalovirus-associated TCR beta chains were confirmed in vitro to be specific for cytomegalovirus antigens.

The library was made by the immunoSEQ multiplex PCR assay. A mixture of 60 forward primers for TCR Vbeta segments and 13 reverse primers for TCR Jbeta segments was used in the multiplex PCR. A multiplex PCR assay on genomic DNA amplified the CDR3 region of rearranged TCR beta genes. The Illumina HiSeq System was used to sequence the amplified TCR beta libraries as 87-base-pair reads. From the authors' description of their analysis: A later analysis counted around 72 million unique TCR beta chains across the 700 or so repertoires, and 9 million to 14 million of these chains were shared by at least two donors. To remove PCR and sequencing errors, raw reads were error-corrected and collapsed into unique sequences using a nearest-neighbor algorithm that merged closely related sequences. To assign V, D and J gene segments, CDR3 sequences were aligned to IMGT reference sequences. For a sequence to be retained, at least a six-nucleotide match to both a V gene segment and a J gene segment was required. Rearrangements were called productive when the CDR3 lacked stop codons and stayed in frame with V and J; all others were non-productive. CDR3 was defined according to IMGT convention as the region running from the second conserved V-encoded cysteine to the conserved J-encoded phenylalanine. The earlier analysis of 550 to 650 of the donors excluded any sequence lacking an unambiguous match to a single V gene segment. In an earlier analysis of 587 of the donors, V segments were called functional above 56.7% productive rearrangements and were called segregating when the between-donor standard deviation exceeded 5%. To diagnose cytomegalovirus status from the catalog of TCR beta chain sequences, a statistical classification framework was built. In a later analysis, V and J genes were assigned by comparing TCR nucleotide sequences against IMGT/GENE-DB human TR gene sequences. In a later analysis, CDR3 sequences and most-parsimonious VDJ recombination scenarios were assigned using the TCRdist pipeline. A later analysis defined each TCR beta chain by its CDR3 amino acid sequence plus V-gene family, and excluded reads lacking a unique V-gene family. In a later analysis, some 600 highly shared, low-generation-probability nucleotide sequences were removed to address suspected cross-contamination and a sequencing artifact. In a later analysis, a clonal expansion index was calculated for each public chain from normalized within-repertoire ranks of inferred template counts. Generation probabilities in a later analysis came from a VDJ recombination model fitted to out-of-frame rearrangements, and those results were checked against IGoR. In a later analysis, TCR-TCR, TCR-HLA and TCR-CMV co-occurrence was scored with hypergeometric tests, and a repertoire-size bias correction was applied to TCR pairs. False discovery rates were estimated in a later analysis by permuting HLA or CMV assignments 20 times. In a later analysis, co-occurring TCRs were grouped with DBSCAN, and TCRdist sequence similarity was added when clustering was performed within HLA-allele-positive subsets. For co-occurrence clustering, repertoires with fewer than 30,000 or more than 120,000 public chains were excluded, along with roughly 5 repertoires with anomalous nucleotide sharing. Here the immuneACCESS table is served through TCRdb, limited to in-frame sequences with V and J called. Missing clones are a known gap in these copies; in checked studies unresolved V genes cover under half, and the rest lacks a known reason. V and J calls and clone size are as listed in that table; D and trimming were resolved from the DNA. The sample records fewer than 350,000 clones, around 90% of which are singletons. The ten largest account for less than 2.5% of the sample.

The cohort was made up of hundreds of healthy bone marrow donors. At the time of sampling, all cohort members were nominally healthy, though unrecorded immune exposures were likely present. The donor was CMV seronegative and belonged to the group of 350 to 400 seronegative cohort members. A peripheral blood sample was collected from each donor, and TCR beta sequencing was performed on peripheral blood mononuclear cells. Genomic DNA was extracted from the blood cell samples with the Qiagen DNeasy Blood Extraction Kit. As concerns this clone: What antigen it recognizes has not been identified. No per-base quality is available; no much larger clone lies one base away.

The sample taken for sequencing was PBMCs. This clonotype was sampled from a woman in her late teens or twenties in good health and CMV-seronegative.

The CDR3 reads CASSFYPDRATDTQYF. The DNA is TGTGCCAGCAGCTTCTATCCGGACAGGGCCACAGATACGCAGTATTTT. Recombination linked TRBV7-9 to TRBJ2-3; a stretch of 8 junction bases matches TRBD1. From the cysteine up to the phenylalanine, the CDR3 has a length of 16 residues. The CDR3 DNA has 48 bases and is translated from base 1. From a lookup of the germline V gene (reference sequence), CDR1 and CDR2 are SEHNR and FQNEAQ. V lost 3 bases and J lost 2 bases, and the count of bases not matched to a germline gene is 7.